The rows below give T cell receptor beta chains drawn from one sample of a study of blood T cell repertoires in COVID-19. TCRdb's table, derived via immunoSEQ multiplex PCR, lists solely in-frame clones and lacks some. The data show about 300,000 clones, approximately 84% seen once. Specimen: PBMCs or T cells enriched from blood (not recorded which). The receptor source for this set is a young man who had recovered from COVID-19. Each CDR3 is given with its conserved first and last residue.

v_call | cdr3_aa
TRBV24-1 | CATSARQGTGEKLFF
TRBV5-1 | CASSLGAGRSSYEQYF
TRBV4-2 | CASSQEVLQITGELFF
TRBV7-2 | CASSDGARDRVIETQYF
TRBV5-1 | CASKNTGSYSTEAFF
TRBV6-5 | CASSYSFGEAQYF
TRBV3-1/TRBV3-2 | CASSPGLSTDTQYF
TRBV9 | CASSPRGDFVTF
TRBV12-5 | CASGTGQGETQYF
TRBV11-3 | CASSLGVAGGLLGETQYF
TRBV12-3/TRBV12-4 | CASSTRVSTEAFF
TRBV5-1 | CASSSIGGAPNEKLFF
TRBV10-1 | CASSEDRVGGTEAFF
TRBV10-2 | CASTRGDSYGYTF
TRBV2 | CASTRQGNYGYTF
TRBV2 | CATRQGALEKLFF
TRBV28 | CASTLADSPLHF
TRBV18 | CASSKDRSGTNEKLFF
TRBV25-1 | CASSGGGTGSTEAFF
TRBV30 | CAWSLDRGYGYTF